This TCR beta chain was profiled in a study of CD8 T cells in ankylosing spondylitis. General observations from the study: Certain motif variants had earlier appeared in reactive arthritis synovial fluid and blood. Disease-linked clones reportedly concentrated significantly in matched ankylosing spondylitis synovial fluid. One TCR beta motif, made up of 7 or 8 highly homologous variants, appeared characteristic of ankylosing spondylitis blood.

For this clonotype: Its antigen is unidentified.

TCRdb re-called the 5' RACE reads with MiXCR, one entry per CDR3 protein. The table shows about 800,000 distinct CDR3 sequences, with about 10% occurring only once. Between the trimmed V and J ends, which lost 4 bases and 6 bases, there was a span of 20 bases. The length of the CDR3 is 16 residues. Looked up from germline, CDR1 is SGHTA and CDR2 is FQGNSA. V gene TRBV7-2 combines with J gene TRBJ2-3; possibly TRBD2 for D (7 bases). This clonotype was obtained from a male donor with ankylosing spondylitis. The specimen was blood, either unsorted or a sorted T cell fraction (not recorded which). The CDR3 DNA reads as TGTGCCAGCAGCTCGGAGGGGGGGGAGAGCAGGGATACGCAGTATTTT. This translates into CASSSEGGESRDTQYF.